The 23 T cell receptor beta chains given below trace back to one sample, sequenced in a study of CD8+CD57+ T cells in acquired aplastic anemia. CDR3 and TCR beta VDJ profiling relied on a genomic DNA template. A single record per CDR3 protein comes from TCRdb applying MiXCR to the reads. Among about 210,000 distinct CDR3 sequences listed, over 60% were seen once. The specimen sequenced was sorted CD4+, CD8+, or CD8+CD57+ T cells (not recorded which) from PBMCs. Every receptor here comes from a human donor in good health.

This clonotype was picked up a small number of times. This sequence joins TRBV19 and TRBJ2-7, with TRBD1 as a possible D gene (5 bases). The CDR3 contains 13 residues. In germline, CDR1 is LNHDA, CDR2 SQIVND (reference sequence). Trimming took off 10 bases at V and 2 bases at J, with 15 bases between the two ends. CDR3 amino acids: CATMDTDTYEQYF. CDR3 nucleotides: TGTGCCACCATGGACACGGACACCTACGAGCAGTACTTC.

The sample holds many counts of this clonotype. The gene calls are TRBV12-3 or TRBV12-4 and TRBJ2-7; 8 bases align to TRBD2. The V gene end was trimmed by 6 bases and the J gene end by 2 bases; junction bases not matched to a gene: 9. The CDR3 totals 15 residues. The CDR3 sequence is CASSPSTGGPYEQYF. The CDR3 nucleotides read TGTGCCAGCAGCCCCTCTACGGGGGGGCCCTACGAGCAGTACTTC.

This clonotype has just a few counts. This chain links TRBV10-2 with TRBJ1-2, with 8 bases matching TRBD1. In germline, CDR1 is WSHSY, CDR2 SAAADI. The V gene end was trimmed by 0 bases and the J gene end by 8 bases; junction bases not matched to a gene: 5. The CDR3 has 14 residues. As DNA, the CDR3 is TGCGCCAGCAGTGAGTCCCAGGGGGCGCGGGGCTACACCTTC. Its translation is CASSESQGARGYTF.

The chain employs TRBV6-1 and TRBJ1-3; 8 nucleotides align to TRBD1. From germline, CDR1 is MNHNS and CDR2 SASEGT. The CDR3 sequence is 14 residues long. Trimming cost V 7 bases and J 4 bases; bases outside gene matches: 6. CDR3 coding DNA: TGTGCCAGCACGCAGGGGGCCAGAGGAAACACCATATATTTT. Encoded protein: CASTQGARGNTIYF.

This rearrangement joins TRBV10-3 to TRBJ2-1; the D gene is possibly TRBD2 (5 bases). This CDR3 region has 17 residues. Per the germline V gene, CDR1 is ENHRY and CDR2 is SYGVKD. V was pared by 3 bases and J by 5 bases, with 20 bases between. This CDR3 is CAISDGGRSFSDNEQFF. The CDR3 region has the DNA TGTGCCATCAGTGATGGAGGCAGATCCTTTTCGGACAATGAGCAGTTCTTC.

J is TRBJ1-1 and V is TRBV19, with D possibly being TRBD1 (6 bases). Germline CDR1 and CDR2: LNHDA and SQIVND (reference sequence). This CDR3 is 13 amino acids long. Trimming pared 5 bases from V and 11 bases from J, leaving 18 bases between. CDR3 amino acids: CASSLTEGGGAFF. The CDR3 DNA reads as TGTGCCAGTAGTCTCACGGAGGGAGGGGGGGCTTTCTTT.

This clonotype was detected ten times or more. The V call is TRBV5-4, the J call TRBJ2-2; D gene ambiguous. The CDR3 length is 13 residues. V was clipped by 4 bases and J by 5 bases, with 9 bases between them. Germline CDR1 and CDR2: SGHNT and YYREEE (reference sequence). The CDR3 region has the DNA TGTGCCAGCAGCCCCCCCGGGACCGGGGAGCTGTTTTTT. This translates into CASSPPGTGELFF.

The J gene is TRBJ2-7, the V gene TRBV2; D remains unclear. The CDR3 totals 13 residues. Per germline, CDR1 SNHLY and CDR2 FYNNEI. V lost 2 bases and J 5 bases, leaving 10 bases between the germline ends. The CDR3 loop reads CASSESYGDEQYF. DNA of the CDR3: TGTGCCAGCAGTGAATCCTACGGAGACGAGCAGTACTTC. The variable domain in full, completed from reference TRBV2 and TRBJ2-7, reads EPEVTQTPSHQVTQMGQEVILRCVPISNHLYFYWYRQILGQKVEFLVSFYNNEISEKSEIFDDQFSVERPDGSNFTLKIRSTKLEDSAMYFCASSESYGDEQYFGPGTRLTVT.

This clonotype was seen a few times. CDR3 residues: CACASKSSYNEQFF. DNA of the CDR3: TGTGCCTGTGCGTCTAAGAGCTCCTACAATGAGCAGTTCTTC. This rearrangement joins TRBV30 to TRBJ2-1, with D uncertain. The germline V gene encodes CDR1 GTSNPN and CDR2 SVGIG (reference sequence). The V end was cut by 6 bases, the J end by 0 bases, with 12 bases between. The CDR3 length is 14 residues.

This clonotype was recorded many times. V and J are TRBV20-1 and TRBJ1-2; D not resolved. V lost 0 bases and J lost 5, with 10 bases in between. Germline-derived CDR1 and CDR2 are DFQATT and SNEGSKA (reference sequence). The CDR3 has 13 residues. In DNA form, the CDR3 reads TGCAGTGCTAGAGATCCGAAGGGATATGGCTACACCTTC. Protein sequence: CSARDPKGYGYTF.

This clonotype was seen only a few times. The chain combines TRBV24-1 with TRBJ2-5, with 7 nucleotides matching TRBD2. The germline gives CDR1 KGHDR, CDR2 SFDVKD. Losses at the gene ends were 2 bases for V and 6 bases for J; bases not matched to a gene: 5. This CDR3 contains 14 residues. CDR3 residues: CATSDSGGTKTQYF. The CDR3 nucleotides read TGTGCCACCAGTGATTCGGGGGGTACGAAGACCCAGTACTTC.

This clonotype has a handful of counts. The rearrangement links TRBV29-1 to TRBJ1-6; 11 bases agree with TRBD1. Germline V gene lookup returns CDR1 SQVTM and CDR2 ANQGSEA. The V gene end was trimmed by 6 bases and the J gene end by 9 bases; junction bases not matched to a gene: 4. The CDR3 is 13 residues long. CDR3 DNA: TGCAGCGTCGCCGGGACAGGGGGTTCACCCCTCCACTTT. It encodes CSVAGTGGSPLHF.

The rearrangement joins TRBV10-3 to TRBJ2-3; 9 bases are a match to TRBD2. Germline CDR1 reads ENHRY; CDR2 reads SYGVKD. After removal of 10 bases from V and 2 bases from J, the junction contained 10 bases not matched to a gene. The CDR3 extends over 15 amino acids. CDR3 amino acids: CATQSIAGATDTQYF. The CDR3 DNA is TGTGCCACCCAGTCCATAGCGGGGGCCACAGATACGCAGTATTTT.

The chain's CDR3 is CASSQGGSWDYGYTF. The CDR3 DNA reads as TGCGCCAGCAGCCAAGGGGGCTCATGGGACTATGGCTACACCTTC. The V call is TRBV4-1, the J call TRBJ1-2; possible D gene TRBD1, 5 bases. The ends were cut back, 1 base at V and 3 bases at J, with 12 bases in the middle. This CDR3 region has 15 residues. Germline lookup yields CDR1 MGHRA and CDR2 YSYEKL.

This clonotype was detected ten times or more. This chain uses TRBV11-3 with TRBJ2-5; 7 bases fit TRBD1. The junction had 20 bases not matched to a gene; V was cut back by 5 bases and J by 5 bases. The CDR3 is 18 residues long. Per germline, CDR1 SGHNT and CDR2 YENEEA. The CDR3 spells CASSRGDSGILSGETQYF. DNA of the CDR3: TGTGCCAGCAGCCGTGGGGACAGTGGGATACTGTCGGGGGAGACCCAGTACTTC.

V is TRBV10-3 and J is TRBJ1-2; 7 bases are a match to TRBD1. In germline, CDR1 is ENHRY, CDR2 SYGVKD. The ends lost 8 bases at V and 2 bases at J; junction bases unmatched: 8. The CDR3 has 14 residues. The CDR3 nucleotides are TGTGCCATCGGGCCGACAGGGAGAAACTATGGCTACACCTTC. This sequence encodes CAIGPTGRNYGYTF.

In this sample, this clonotype turned up many times. The chain carries TRBV10-3 and TRBJ2-3; D unresolved. From germline, CDR1 is ENHRY and CDR2 SYGVKD. Trimming removed 0 bases at V and 2 bases at J, with 6 bases between. CDR3 size: 14 residues. CDR3 DNA sequence: TGTGCCATCAGTGAGTCGGGCAACACAGATACGCAGTATTTT. Translated, it gives CAISESGNTDTQYF.

This sequence joins TRBV2 and TRBJ2-2; D is possibly TRBD2 (6 bases). CDR1 is SNHLY, CDR2 FYNNEI, per germline. Trimming cost V 8 bases and J 2 bases, with 12 bases left between them. The CDR3 extends over 14 amino acids. CDR3 sequence: CASGFGLNTGELFF. CDR3 DNA sequence: TGTGCCAGCGGTTTTGGACTAAACACCGGGGAGCTGTTTTTT. Based on the CDR3 plus reference TRBV2 and TRBJ2-2, the full variable domain is EPEVTQTPSHQVTQMGQEVILRCVPISNHLYFYWYRQILGQKVEFLVSFYNNEISEKSEIFDDQFSVERPDGSNFTLKIRSTKLEDSAMYFCASGFGLNTGELFFGEGSRLTVL.

This chain connects TRBV20-1 to TRBJ2-1; TRBD2 matches at 9 bases. Germline CDR1 reads DFQATT; CDR2 reads SNEGSKA (reference sequence). Trimming took 3 bases from V and 4 from J; bases not matched to a gene: 7. The CDR3 is made up of 15 amino acids. CDR3 nucleotide sequence: TGCAGTGCTAGGGAAGCGGGAGGACCTTACAATGAGCAGTTCTTC. Translated, it gives CSAREAGGPYNEQFF.

Ten or more counts support this clonotype. The chain joins TRBV7-9 to TRBJ1-4; no clear D. Germline CDR1 and CDR2: SEHNR and FQNEAQ (reference sequence). Trimming left V 2 bases short and J 4 bases short, with 14 bases between. The CDR3 sequence is 16 residues long. The CDR3 loop is CASSLSLRRVNEKLFF. Here the CDR3 DNA reads TGTGCCAGCAGCTTAAGCCTAAGACGGGTTAATGAAAAACTGTTTTTT.

The chain employs TRBV11-3 and TRBJ2-5; 8 bases align to TRBD1. CDR1 and CDR2 from the germline V gene are SGHNT and YENEEA. Losses at the gene ends were 3 bases for V and 5 bases for J; bases not matched to a gene: 11. The CDR3 runs to 16 residues. The CDR3 DNA follows: TGTGCCAGCAGCTTCCGTGGGAGGACAGGGTCGGAGACCCAGTACTTC. Protein product: CASSFRGRTGSETQYF.

V is TRBV19 and J is TRBJ1-2, with D perhaps TRBD1 (6 bases). The germline V gene has CDR1 LNHDA and CDR2 SQIVND (reference sequence). V gave up 10 bases and J gave up 3 bases, with 9 bases separating them. CDR3 length: 11 amino acids. The CDR3 region is CATRQDYGYTF. CDR3 DNA sequence: TGTGCCACCAGACAGGACTATGGCTACACCTTC.

The table lists this clonotype with many counts. The chain recombines TRBV6-1 with TRBJ1-3; unclear D gene. The germline V and J ends were trimmed by 6 bases and 1 base, with 7 bases remaining between them. The CDR3 is made up of 13 amino acids. Looked up from germline, CDR1 is MNHNS and CDR2 is SASEGT. In DNA, the CDR3 is TGTGCCAGCAGGGCCGGGTCTGGAAACACCATATATTTT. Protein sequence: CASRAGSGNTIYF.